What follows are 31 T cell receptor beta chains derived from one specimen sequenced in a study of T cells in Graves' hyperthyroidism and ophthalmopathy. The TCR beta CDR3 regions underwent amplification using RNA transcripts as the source. An initial round of RT-PCR targeting the TCR CDR3 relied on the HTBI primer set. TCRdb passed the multiplex PCR reads through MiXCR, listing each CDR3 protein once. This table holds about 600,000 distinct CDR3 sequences, approximately 15% found once. Material for sequencing was blood. All receptors come from a woman between 40 and 50 years old with Graves' ophthalmopathy.

The gene calls are TRBV12-3 or TRBV12-4 and TRBJ2-6, with TRBD2 matching 12 bases. This CDR3 has 20 amino acids. J lost 0 bases, V lost 4 bases, and 10 bases had no gene match. Here the CDR3 reads CASSSSGLAGLRSGANVLTF. The DNA for the CDR3 is TGTGCCAGCAGTTCCTCGGGACTAGCGGGCCTTCGCTCTGGGGCCAACGTCCTGACTTTC.

This clonotype has more than one count but fewer than ten. One end of the junction fails to match germline, which may point to a read error. The chain couples TRBV2 to TRBJ2-7; 7 bases map to TRBD2. Germline V gives CDR1 SNHLY, CDR2 FYNNEI. This CDR3 comprises 15 residues. CDR3: CASSQDRGDYYEQYF. Written as DNA, the CDR3 is TGCGCCAGCAGCCAAGATCGAGGGGACTATTACGAGCAGTACTTC.

The chain joins TRBV5-8 to TRBJ1-5; 8 nucleotides line up with TRBD1. CDR3 length: 14 amino acids. The V and J ends lost 4 bases and 4 bases, in that order; junction bases with no gene match: 4. Germline V gene lookup returns CDR1 SGHTS and CDR2 YDEGEE. CDR3 sequence (DNA): TGTGCCAGCAGCAAAGGGACAGGAAATCAGCCCCAGCATTTT. Translated, it gives CASSKGTGNQPQHF.

This clonotype was detected only a few times. This CDR3 reads CASSGTGEMTEAFF. In DNA form, the CDR3 reads TGCGCCAGCAGCGGGACGGGTGAAATGACTGAAGCTTTCTTT. The V call is TRBV5-1, the J call TRBJ1-1; weak D call: TRBD1 (5 bases). In germline, CDR1 is SGHRS, CDR2 YFSETQ. CDR3 length: 14 residues. The germline V and J ends were trimmed by 4 bases and 5 bases, with 15 bases remaining between them.

A remark on this clonotype: The junction and the germline gene differ at one end; a read error may be behind it. The rearrangement links TRBV12-3 or TRBV12-4 to TRBJ2-1; no reliable D call. This CDR3 contains 13 residues. CDR3 in amino acids: CACSTRVGNEQFF. CDR3 nucleotide sequence: TGTGCCTGCAGTACCCGGGTCGGCAATGAGCAGTTCTTC.

The chain combines TRBV10-1 with TRBJ2-1; no clear D gene. Germline V CDR1 and CDR2: WNHNN, SYGVQD (reference sequence). Trimming removed 8 bases at V and 14 bases at J, with 7 bases between. The CDR3 loop spans 8 amino acids. For the CDR3, the DNA is TGCGCCAGCGGCCCGGAGTTCTTC. Protein sequence: CASGPEFF.

The chain couples TRBV20-1 to TRBJ2-1; 12 nucleotides line up with TRBD2. The V gene end was trimmed by 1 base and the J gene end by 9 bases; junction bases not matched to a gene: 10. Germline assignment: CDR1 DFQATT and CDR2 SNEGSKA (reference sequence). There are 16 residues in the CDR3. The CDR3, as DNA: TGCAGTGCTAGAGGTTCTCTAGCGGGAGGGCCGGGTGAGCAGTTCTTC. The encoded protein is CSARGSLAGGPGEQFF.

V is TRBV6-2 or TRBV6-3 and J is TRBJ1-1; D is undetermined. Germline assignment: CDR1 MNHEY and CDR2 SVGEGT. The CDR3 sequence is 15 residues long. V was clipped by 8 bases and J by 2 bases, with 18 bases between them. The CDR3 DNA reads TGTGCCAGCGTACCTCGGAGTAGGGTAAACACTGAAGCTTTCTTT. Encoded protein: CASVPRSRVNTEAFF.

This clonotype turned up a few times. The chain joins TRBV28 to TRBJ1-5; TRBD1 matches at 9 bases. The V gene's germline CDR1 is MDHEN and CDR2 SYDVKM. The junction had 11 bases not matched to a gene; V was cut back by 5 bases and J by 9 bases. This CDR3 has 15 amino acids. The CDR3 loop reads CASSRRTGVAMPQHF. CDR3 nucleotide sequence: TGTGCCAGCAGTCGACGGACAGGGGTTGCTATGCCCCAGCATTTT.

This clonotype was seen more than once but under ten times. The chain couples TRBV28 to TRBJ2-3; TRBD2 is a possible D gene (7 bases). CDR3 length: 15 amino acids. Trimming removed 2 bases from V and 4 bases from J, with 13 bases in between. Germline CDR1 is MDHEN and CDR2 is SYDVKM. CDR3 sequence: CASSLRTAGPDTQYF. In DNA form, the CDR3 reads TGTGCCAGCAGTTTACGGACAGCGGGACCAGATACGCAGTATTTT. The full variable domain, rest sourced from reference TRBV28 and TRBJ2-3, is DVKVTQSSRYLVKRTGEKVFLECVQDMDHENMFWYRQDPGLGLRLIYFSYDVKMKEKGDIPEGYSVSREKKERFSLILESASTNQTSMYLCASSLRTAGPDTQYFGPGTRLTVL.

The chain couples TRBV28 to TRBJ2-7; no definite D call. From germline, CDR1 is MDHEN and CDR2 SYDVKM. This CDR3 is 12 amino acids long. V shed 4 bases and J shed 6 bases, with 10 bases lying between them. CDR3 loop: CASSSFRSEQYF. The CDR3 DNA reads as TGTGCCAGCAGTTCTTTTAGGAGCGAGCAGTACTTC.

This clonotype was seen at least ten times. The chain links TRBV28 to TRBJ2-3; possibly TRBD2 for D (6 bases). The V end lost 4 bases, the J end lost 2 bases, and 16 bases lay between the germline ends. The CDR3 length is 16 residues. From germline, CDR1 is MDHEN and CDR2 SYDVKM. The CDR3 spells CASSSAASAPTDTQYF. In nucleotides, the CDR3 is TGTGCCAGCAGTTCCGCGGCTAGCGCCCCCACAGATACGCAGTATTTT.

In this sample, this clonotype turned up many times. V is TRBV7-2 and J is TRBJ2-1; D gene uncertain. Germline V gives CDR1 SGHTA, CDR2 FQGNSA. Trimming shortened V by 3 bases and J by 5 bases, and 11 bases separated the two germline ends. The CDR3 runs 14 residues. The CDR3 loop is CASSLILLNNEQFF. In DNA form, the CDR3 reads TGTGCCAGCAGCTTGATTCTACTAAACAATGAGCAGTTCTTC.

This clonotype was seen more than once but under ten times. The junction does not match germline at one end; this may be a read error. This chain links TRBV9 with TRBJ2-2, with D tentatively TRBD1 (7 bases). From germline, CDR1 is SGDLS and CDR2 YYNGEE. The CDR3 spans 17 residues. CDR3 DNA sequence: TGTGCCAGCAGCGGCGGAACGAAGAACAGGGGCTCGGGGGAGCCGTTTTTT. Encoded protein: CASSGGTKNRGSGEPFF.

A few counts support this clonotype. J is TRBJ2-3 and V is TRBV6-1; 15 positions match TRBD2. The V and J ends lost 4 bases and 7 bases, in that order; junction bases with no gene match: 9. This CDR3 is 17 amino acids long. Looked up from germline, CDR1 is MNHNS and CDR2 is SASEGT. As DNA, the CDR3 is TGTGCCAGCAGTGGCGGACTAGCGGGAGGGAAGTTCTATACGCAGTATTTT. This codes for CASSGGLAGGKFYTQYF.

The rearrangement links TRBV7-2 to TRBJ2-7; either TRBD1 or TRBD2 may supply D (5 bases each). CDR3 length: 14 residues. With 4 bases removed from V and 4 bases from J, the gap between germline ends came to 14 bases. Germline V gene lookup returns CDR1 SGHTA and CDR2 FQGNSA. CDR3 DNA: TGTGCCAGCAGCTACCGGGACCCCCGATACGAGCAGTACTTC. Protein: CASSYRDPRYEQYF.

This chain uses TRBV12-3 or TRBV12-4 with TRBJ2-2; D gene uncertain. The germline V and J ends were trimmed by 0 bases and 8 bases, with 13 bases remaining between them. This CDR3 spans 15 amino acids. For the CDR3, the DNA is TGTGCCAGCAGTTTAGCGCTCGGCCTTAGGGGGGAGCTGTTTTTT. Its translation is CASSLALGLRGELFF.

The CDR3 is CASSDGGLSYEQYF. For the CDR3, the DNA is TGTGCCAGCAGTGATGGGGGGCTCTCCTACGAGCAGTACTTC. The rearrangement uses TRBV6-1 and TRBJ2-7; either TRBD1 or TRBD2 may supply D (6 bases each). CDR1 is MNHNS, CDR2 SASEGT, per germline. The length of the CDR3 is 14 residues. V was shortened by 3 bases and J by 0 bases, with 9 bases between the two germline ends.

This clonotype was detected ten times or more. V and J are TRBV20-1 and TRBJ2-5; D could derive from TRBD1 or TRBD2 (5 bases each). CDR3 length equals 13 residues. The V and J ends lost 5 bases and 1 base respectively, with 11 bases between them. Germline V CDR1 and CDR2: DFQATT, SNEGSKA (reference sequence). The CDR3 spells CSARWGFQETQYF. CDR3 DNA sequence: TGCAGTGCTCGTTGGGGGTTCCAAGAGACCCAGTACTTC.

This chain links TRBV18 with TRBJ1-2; D ambiguous. Between the trimmed V and J ends, which lost 0 bases and 4 bases, there was a span of 12 bases. Germline CDR1 KGHSH, CDR2 LQKENI. This CDR3 region has 15 residues. The CDR3 sequence: CASSPPEGAGYGYTF. For the CDR3, the DNA is TGTGCCAGCTCACCACCGGAGGGAGCTGGCTATGGCTACACCTTC.

This clonotype was seen a handful of times. One end of the junction does not line up with germline, which may come from a read error. The V gene is TRBV14, the J gene TRBJ2-5; weak D call: TRBD1 (6 bases). The CDR3 has 14 residues. From germline, CDR1 is SGHDN and CDR2 FVKESK. The chain's CDR3 is CASSQSDSGEAQYF. The DNA of the CDR3 is TGTGCCAGCAGCCAATCGGACAGCGGAGAGGCCCAGTACTTC.

The table lists this clonotype with a few counts. The chain is built from TRBV19 and TRBJ2-7, with 7 bases that match TRBD2. The germline CDR1 and CDR2 sequences are LNHDA and SQIVND (reference sequence). V trimming: 4 bases; J trimming: 3 bases; junction bases outside the gene matches: 3. The CDR3 runs to 13 residues. The CDR3 bases are TGTGCCAGTAGTACCCCGGGAGGCTACGAGCAGTACTTC. Protein sequence: CASSTPGGYEQYF. The full variable domain, with the rest looked up from reference TRBV19 and TRBJ2-7, is DGGITQSPKYLFRKEGQNVTLSCEQNLNHDAMYWYRQDPGQGLRLIYYSQIVNDFQKGDIAEGYSVSREKKESFPLTVTSAQKNPTAFYLCASSTPGGYEQYFGPGTRLTVT.

This clonotype was counted many times. The CDR3 DNA reads as TGTGCCAGCAGTTTAGGGACCACGGCGAACACCGGGGAGCTGTTTTTT. This sequence encodes CASSLGTTANTGELFF. The genes are TRBV12-3 or TRBV12-4 and TRBJ2-2; no definite D call. This CDR3 is built from 16 residues. The V gene lost 1 base and the J gene lost 0 bases, with 9 bases spanning the gap.

Details on this clonotype: Given a much more abundant clone one base away, this may be a read error. The chain is built from TRBV28 and TRBJ2-1; D assignment may be TRBD1 or TRBD2 (7 bases each). The germline CDR1 and CDR2 sequences are MDHEN and SYDVKM. The CDR3 runs 12 residues. V was trimmed by 6 bases and J by 9 bases, leaving 12 bases between them. CDR3 sequence: CASSRGDSEQFF. CDR3 DNA: TGTGCCAGCAGCCGGGGGGACAGTGAGCAGTTCTTC.

This clonotype was picked up many times. This chain uses TRBV5-1 with TRBJ2-7, with 10 positions matching TRBD1. CDR1 SGHRS and CDR2 YFSETQ come from the germline V gene. Trimming removed 2 bases from V and 5 bases from J; junction bases left unmatched: 4. This CDR3 has 14 amino acids. CDR3 sequence: CASSFPGQGNEQYF. The CDR3 DNA reads TGCGCCAGCAGCTTCCCGGGACAGGGGAACGAGCAGTACTTC.

This clonotype came up a few times. The chain is built from TRBV6-5 and TRBJ1-1; no clear D. Germline V gives CDR1 MNHEY, CDR2 SVGAGI. Trimming removed 0 bases at V and 2 bases at J, with 10 bases between. The CDR3 is made up of 15 amino acids. Here the CDR3 DNA reads TGTGCCAGCAGTTACTCCCGGGGAACCAACACTGAAGCTTTCTTT. Translating gives CASSYSRGTNTEAFF.

This clonotype was observed a handful of times. This sequence joins TRBV14 and TRBJ2-5; D uncertain. V lost 2 bases to trimming and J lost 7 bases, with 11 bases between them. This CDR3 is 13 amino acids long. CDR1 is SGHDN, CDR2 FVKESK, per germline. In DNA, the CDR3 is TGTGCCAGCAGCCAACTTACGCTCGCGACCCAGTACTTC. Translating it yields CASSQLTLATQYF.

This clonotype was observed at least ten times. The chain links TRBV28 to TRBJ1-1; 7 nucleotides align to TRBD1. V shed 6 bases, J shed 4 bases, and the junction held 8 bases outside the gene matches. CDR3 length: 14 amino acids. Germline values: CDR1 MDHEN, CDR2 SYDVKM. The CDR3 nucleotides read TGTGCCAGCAGCCAAGACAGGGTTAGCACTGAAGCTTTCTTT. It codes for CASSQDRVSTEAFF. The whole variable domain, remainder taken from reference TRBV28 and TRBJ1-1, is DVKVTQSSRYLVKRTGEKVFLECVQDMDHENMFWYRQDPGLGLRLIYFSYDVKMKEKGDIPEGYSVSREKKERFSLILESASTNQTSMYLCASSQDRVSTEAFFGQGTRLTVV.

This chain uses TRBV9 with TRBJ2-7; D is perhaps TRBD1 or TRBD2 (5 bases each). The CDR3 extends over 14 amino acids. Germline V gene data show CDR1 as SGDLS and CDR2 as YYNGEE. V was pared by 2 bases and J by 1 base, with 10 bases between. CDR3 sequence: CASSVGDGSYEQYF. As DNA, the CDR3 is TGTGCCAGCAGCGTCGGGGACGGATCCTACGAGCAGTACTTC.

The chain joins TRBV7-2 to TRBJ2-4; D is unresolved. This CDR3 has 13 residues. Germline CDR1 reads SGHTA; CDR2 reads FQGNSA. V was cut by 5 bases and J by 11 bases, with 16 bases left in between. The CDR3 nucleotides are TGTGCCAGCAGCCTTGAGCTGGGGTCGGTTCAGTACTTC. This encodes CASSLELGSVQYF. Complete variable domain (other parts from reference TRBV7-2 and TRBJ2-4): GAGVSQSPSNKVTEKGKDVELRCDPISGHTALYWYRQSLGQGLEFLIYFQGNSAPDKSGLPSDRFSAERTGGSVSTLTIQRTQQEDSAVYLCASSLELGSVQYFGAGTRLSVL.

The rearrangement links TRBV6-1 to TRBJ1-2; D remains ambiguous. CDR1 and CDR2 (germline): MNHNS, SASEGT. V gave up 1 base and J gave up 8 bases, with 8 bases separating them. This CDR3 is built from 12 residues. The CDR3 nucleotides read TGTGCCAGCAGTGAAGTAGCGCGCGGCTACACCTTC. Translated: CASSEVARGYTF.